These T cell receptor beta chains were read from a single sample in a study of human T cells and chemical hapten exposure. One entry per CDR3 protein, called by TCRdb with MiXCR from the RACE reads. This sample has over 60,000 distinct CDR3 sequences, with 9% to 12% found just once. This specimen was whole blood, taken in connection with sensitization to the hapten diphenylcyclopropenone (DPC). Receptors were obtained from a woman between 50 and 59 years old with alopecia areata. Some clones in this sample may be carry-over from other donors' samples. The CDR3 runs from the conserved cysteine through the conserved F or W. D genes are given only for firm matches. Size is omitted from some rows. Given values are once, few, many or a class for expanded clones.

clone_size: -
d_call: -
v_call: TRBV5-6
j_call: TRBJ2-7
cdr3_aa: CASSLTGIYEQYF
cdr3_nt: TGTGCCAGCAGCCTTACAGGGATCTACGAGCAGTACTTC

clone_size: -
d_call: -
v_call: TRBV6-5
j_call: TRBJ2-1
cdr3_aa: CASSPPGSYNEQFF
cdr3_nt: TGTGCCAGCTCCCCTCCCGGCTCCTACAATGAGCAGTTCTTC

clone_size: -
d_call: TRBD2
v_call: TRBV24-1
j_call: TRBJ2-3
cdr3_aa: CATCESGRASLDTQYF
cdr3_nt: TGTGCCACCTGTGAATCCGGGAGGGCCTCTTTGGATACGCAGTATTTT

clone_size: few
d_call: -
v_call: TRBV5-5
j_call: TRBJ1-2
cdr3_aa: CASSLRGDRDFYGYTF
cdr3_nt: TGTGCCAGCAGCTTAAGGGGGGACCGGGACTTCTATGGCTACACCTTC

clone_size: -
d_call: -
v_call: TRBV20-1
j_call: TRBJ2-1
cdr3_aa: CSARDRSVPYNEQFF
cdr3_nt: TGCAGTGCTAGAGATCGGAGCGTCCCTTACAATGAGCAGTTCTTC

clone_size: many
d_call: -
v_call: TRBV19
j_call: TRBJ1-1
cdr3_aa: CASKEYESQLEAFF
cdr3_nt: TGTGCCAGTAAAGAATATGAATCGCAGCTTGAAGCTTTCTTT

clone_size: -
d_call: -
v_call: TRBV11-2
j_call: TRBJ2-7
cdr3_aa: CASSLWDGTYEQYF
cdr3_nt: TGTGCCAGCAGCTTATGGGACGGAACCTACGAGCAGTACTTC

clone_size: -
d_call: -
v_call: TRBV12-3/TRBV12-4
j_call: TRBJ2-2
cdr3_aa: CASSTTDMGNTGELFF
cdr3_nt: TGTGCCAGCAGTACTACCGACATGGGGAACACCGGGGAGCTGTTTTTT

clone_size: many
d_call: TRBD2
v_call: TRBV5-1
j_call: TRBJ2-2
cdr3_aa: CASSWGLAGVLAGELFF
cdr3_nt: TGCGCCAGCAGCTGGGGGCTAGCGGGAGTTCTCGCCGGGGAGCTGTTTTTT

clone_size: many
d_call: TRBD2
v_call: TRBV20-1
j_call: TRBJ2-1
cdr3_aa: CSARTASGSYEQFF
cdr3_nt: TGCAGTGCTAGAACGGCTAGCGGGAGCTATGAGCAGTTCTTC

clone_size: -
d_call: -
v_call: TRBV27
j_call: TRBJ2-7
cdr3_aa: CASTSAGPGGEQYF
cdr3_nt: TGTGCCAGCACTTCAGCGGGCCCAGGAGGCGAGCAGTACTTC

clone_size: few
d_call: TRBD2
v_call: TRBV6-2/TRBV6-3
j_call: TRBJ2-3
cdr3_aa: CATGLAGGGTDTQYF
cdr3_nt: TGTGCCACCGGACTAGCGGGAGGAGGAACAGATACGCAGTATTTT

clone_size: many
d_call: -
v_call: TRBV7-8
j_call: TRBJ1-2
cdr3_aa: CASSFRAGTDPYGYTF
cdr3_nt: TGTGCCAGCAGCTTCCGGGCAGGGACGGACCCCTATGGCTACACCTTC

clone_size: few
d_call: -
v_call: TRBV20-1
j_call: TRBJ2-7
cdr3_aa: CSVSTPTGTGIYEQYF
cdr3_nt: TGCAGTGTTTCGACCCCCACCGGGACCGGAATTTACGAGCAGTACTTC

clone_size: few
d_call: -
v_call: TRBV20-1
j_call: TRBJ2-7
cdr3_aa: CSATQGYEQYF
cdr3_nt: TGCAGTGCAACACAGGGCTACGAGCAGTACTTC

clone_size: -
d_call: -
v_call: TRBV27
j_call: TRBJ2-7
cdr3_aa: CASSLSGRSYEQYF
cdr3_nt: TGTGCCAGCAGTTTATCAGGCAGGAGCTACGAGCAGTACTTC

clone_size: many
d_call: -
v_call: TRBV7-6
j_call: TRBJ2-7
cdr3_aa: CASSPNPDSYEQYF
cdr3_nt: TGTGCCAGCAGCCCCAACCCGGACTCATACGAGCAGTACTTC

clone_size: -
d_call: TRBD2
v_call: TRBV20-1
j_call: TRBJ2-1
cdr3_aa: CSARAGGPMDEQFF
cdr3_nt: TGCAGTGCTAGAGCGGGAGGGCCGATGGATGAGCAGTTCTTC

clone_size: -
d_call: TRBD2
v_call: TRBV18
j_call: TRBJ2-7
cdr3_aa: CASSPTGGDYEQYF
cdr3_nt: TGTGCCAGCTCACCAACGGGAGGGGACTACGAGCAGTACTTC

clone_size: many
d_call: -
v_call: TRBV3-1
j_call: TRBJ2-3
cdr3_aa: CASSQDGGWTFPSTDTQYF
cdr3_nt: TGTGCCAGCAGCCAAGATGGGGGCTGGACGTTTCCTAGCACAGATACGCAGTATTTT

clone_size: many
d_call: -
v_call: TRBV3-1
j_call: TRBJ1-2
cdr3_aa: CASSQGSLWDAWGYTF
cdr3_nt: TGTGCCAGCAGCCAGGGTAGTCTCTGGGATGCCTGGGGCTACACCTTC

clone_size: -
d_call: -
v_call: TRBV6-2/TRBV6-3
j_call: TRBJ2-3
cdr3_aa: CASSSIRETKDTQYF
cdr3_nt: TGTGCCAGCAGTTCCATCCGGGAGACGAAAGATACGCAGTATTTT

clone_size: few
d_call: -
v_call: TRBV11-3
j_call: TRBJ2-7
cdr3_aa: CASSLGYGSYEQYF
cdr3_nt: TGTGCCAGCAGCTTAGGTTACGGATCCTACGAGCAGTACTTC

clone_size: few
d_call: TRBD2
v_call: TRBV20-1
j_call: TRBJ2-1
cdr3_aa: CSAPSGRDRNEQFF
cdr3_nt: TGCAGTGCTCCTAGCGGGAGGGATCGGAATGAGCAGTTCTTC

clone_size: -
d_call: -
v_call: TRBV7-9
j_call: TRBJ2-2
cdr3_aa: CASIFGGSRTNTGELFF
cdr3_nt: TGTGCCAGCATCTTCGGTGGATCCCGGACGAACACCGGGGAGCTGTTTTTT

clone_size: many
d_call: -
v_call: TRBV7-9
j_call: TRBJ1-4
cdr3_aa: CASSLAGIYEKLFF
cdr3_nt: TGTGCCAGCAGCTTAGCCGGAATTTATGAAAAACTGTTTTTT

clone_size: -
d_call: -
v_call: TRBV20-1
j_call: TRBJ1-4
cdr3_aa: CSVRRQGEKLFF
cdr3_nt: TGCAGTGTCAGACGGCAGGGAGAAAAACTGTTTTTT

clone_size: few
d_call: TRBD1
v_call: TRBV2
j_call: TRBJ1-5
cdr3_aa: CASSDPWTGDSQPQHF
cdr3_nt: TGTGCCAGCAGTGACCCATGGACAGGGGATTCTCAGCCCCAGCATTTT

clone_size: few
d_call: -
v_call: TRBV30
j_call: TRBJ2-3
cdr3_aa: CAWSAGPLTGHTQYF
cdr3_nt: TGTGCCTGGAGTGCTGGGCCTTTGACGGGACATACGCAGTATTTT

clone_size: many
d_call: TRBD2
v_call: TRBV19
j_call: TRBJ2-1
cdr3_aa: CASSIMGLASYNEQFF
cdr3_nt: TGTGCCAGTAGTATAATGGGACTAGCGAGCTACAATGAGCAGTTCTTC

clone_size: few
d_call: TRBD1
v_call: TRBV6-5
j_call: TRBJ1-6
cdr3_aa: CASSYFAGQGYPLHF
cdr3_nt: TGTGCCAGCAGTTATTTTGCGGGACAGGGGTATCCCCTCCACTTT

clone_size: many
d_call: -
v_call: TRBV12-3/TRBV12-4
j_call: TRBJ1-3
cdr3_aa: CASNPLGGTGNTIYF
cdr3_nt: TGTGCCAGCAACCCCTTGGGGGGAACTGGAAACACCATATATTTT

clone_size: -
d_call: -
v_call: TRBV6-1
j_call: TRBJ2-4
cdr3_aa: CASSEARTKNIQYF
cdr3_nt: TGTGCCAGCAGTGAAGCGCGGACCAAAAACATTCAGTACTTC

clone_size: many
d_call: TRBD1
v_call: TRBV6-5
j_call: TRBJ1-3
cdr3_aa: CASSYTGTGSGNTIYF
cdr3_nt: TGTGCCAGCAGTTACACCGGGACAGGCTCTGGAAACACCATATATTTT

clone_size: -
d_call: -
v_call: TRBV4-1
j_call: TRBJ2-2
cdr3_aa: CASSREAGELFF
cdr3_nt: TGCGCCAGCAGCCGAGAAGCCGGGGAGCTGTTTTTT

clone_size: -
d_call: TRBD1
v_call: TRBV20-1
j_call: TRBJ2-1
cdr3_aa: CSAQFPGQGNNEQFF
cdr3_nt: TGCAGTGCTCAATTCCCGGGACAGGGGAACAATGAGCAGTTCTTC

clone_size: many
d_call: -
v_call: TRBV4-1
j_call: TRBJ1-5
cdr3_aa: CASSTTAHGDQPQHF
cdr3_nt: TGCGCCAGCAGCACCACGGCACACGGAGATCAGCCCCAGCATTTT

clone_size: -
d_call: -
v_call: TRBV7-8
j_call: TRBJ2-7
cdr3_aa: CASSSRVGPYEQYF
cdr3_nt: TGTGCCAGCAGCTCCCGGGTGGGGCCCTACGAGCAGTACTTC

clone_size: many
d_call: -
v_call: TRBV6-5
j_call: TRBJ2-1
cdr3_aa: CASSYSSGASGNEQFF
cdr3_nt: TGTGCCAGCAGTTACTCCTCGGGGGCTAGCGGCAATGAGCAGTTCTTC

clone_size: many
d_call: TRBD2
v_call: TRBV19
j_call: TRBJ2-1
cdr3_aa: CASSIGLAGADEQFF
cdr3_nt: TGTGCCAGTAGTATAGGGCTAGCGGGAGCAGATGAGCAGTTCTTC

clone_size: -
d_call: -
v_call: TRBV5-4
j_call: TRBJ2-1
cdr3_aa: CASSLEGLRNEQFF
cdr3_nt: TGTGCCAGCAGCTTGGAAGGGTTACGAAATGAGCAGTTCTTC

clone_size: many
d_call: -
v_call: TRBV7-3
j_call: TRBJ1-1
cdr3_aa: CASSFGESTEAFF
cdr3_nt: TGTGCCAGCAGCTTCGGGGAGAGCACTGAAGCTTTCTTT

clone_size: few
d_call: -
v_call: TRBV7-2
j_call: TRBJ1-5
cdr3_aa: CASSLEGRPKPQHF
cdr3_nt: TGTGCCAGCAGCTTAGAGGGACGGCCTAAGCCCCAGCATTTT

clone_size: many
d_call: TRBD2
v_call: TRBV11-2
j_call: TRBJ2-4
cdr3_aa: CASSKTSGRSKNIQYF
cdr3_nt: TGTGCCAGCAGCAAGACTAGCGGGAGATCCAAAAACATTCAGTACTTC

clone_size: -
d_call: TRBD2
v_call: TRBV29-1
j_call: TRBJ2-3
cdr3_aa: CSVGGAGLAGGADTQYF
cdr3_nt: TGCAGCGTTGGTGGAGCTGGGCTAGCGGGAGGCGCAGATACGCAGTATTTT

clone_size: -
d_call: TRBD1
v_call: TRBV3-1
j_call: TRBJ1-1
cdr3_aa: CASSQATGGGTEAFF
cdr3_nt: TGTGCCAGCAGCCAGGCGACAGGGGGCGGCACTGAAGCTTTCTTT

clone_size: many
d_call: TRBD2
v_call: TRBV7-2
j_call: TRBJ2-3
cdr3_aa: CASSFHPPTSGDTDTQYF
cdr3_nt: TGTGCCAGCAGCTTCCACCCTCCGACTAGCGGTGACACAGATACGCAGTATTTT

clone_size: few
d_call: -
v_call: TRBV12-3/TRBV12-4
j_call: TRBJ2-1
cdr3_aa: CASSLAHGDYNEQFF
cdr3_nt: TGTGCCAGCAGTTTAGCGCACGGGGACTACAATGAGCAGTTCTTC

clone_size: many
d_call: -
v_call: TRBV3-1
j_call: TRBJ2-2
cdr3_aa: CASSPDRPLSTGELFF
cdr3_nt: TGTGCCAGCAGCCCCGACAGGCCCCTTAGCACCGGGGAGCTGTTTTTT

clone_size: few
d_call: -
v_call: TRBV19
j_call: TRBJ2-3
cdr3_aa: CASSVGPETDTQYF
cdr3_nt: TGTGCCAGTAGTGTGGGCCCCGAGACAGATACGCAGTATTTT

clone_size: many
d_call: -
v_call: TRBV12-3/TRBV12-4
j_call: TRBJ1-1
cdr3_aa: CASHRREVTEAFF
cdr3_nt: TGTGCCAGCCATCGCAGGGAGGTCACTGAAGCTTTCTTT